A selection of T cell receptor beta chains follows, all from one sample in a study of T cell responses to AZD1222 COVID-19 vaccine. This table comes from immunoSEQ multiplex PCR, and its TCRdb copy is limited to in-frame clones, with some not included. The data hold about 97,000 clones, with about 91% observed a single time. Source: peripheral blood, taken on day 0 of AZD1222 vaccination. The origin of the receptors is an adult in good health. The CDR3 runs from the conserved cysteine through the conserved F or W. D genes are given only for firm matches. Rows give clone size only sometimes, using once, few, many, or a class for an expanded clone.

CDR3aa: CASSYNSPLHF; CDR3nt: TGTGCCAGCAGTTATAATTCACCCCTCCACTTT; d_gene: -; j_gene: TRBJ1-6; len: 11; v_gene: TRBV28; abundance: -
CDR3aa: CASSIRTSGRDEQYF; CDR3nt: TGTGCCAGCAGTATACGGACTAGCGGGAGAGACGAGCAGTACTTC; d_gene: TRBD2; j_gene: TRBJ2-7; len: 15; v_gene: TRBV27; abundance: -
CDR3aa: CASSSPSGTGNTIYF; CDR3nt: TGTGCCAGCAGCAGCCCCTCAGGGACTGGAAACACCATATATTTT; d_gene: -; j_gene: TRBJ1-3; len: 15; v_gene: TRBV13; abundance: -
CDR3aa: CASRRGGNTGELFF; CDR3nt: TGTGCCAGCAGACGTGGCGGGAACACCGGGGAGCTGTTTTTT; d_gene: -; j_gene: TRBJ2-2; len: 14; v_gene: TRBV6-5; abundance: -
CDR3aa: CASSLPGDDTQYF; CDR3nt: TGCGCCAGCAGCTTACCGGGGGACGATACGCAGTATTTT; d_gene: -; j_gene: TRBJ2-3; len: 13; v_gene: TRBV5-1; abundance: -
CDR3aa: CASSFSGSYNEQFF; CDR3nt: TGCGCCAGCAGCTTTAGCGGTTCCTACAATGAGCAGTTCTTC; d_gene: -; j_gene: TRBJ2-1; len: 14; v_gene: TRBV5-1; abundance: -
CDR3aa: CASSIEYYGYTF; CDR3nt: TGTGCCAGTAGTATAGAGTACTATGGCTACACCTTC; d_gene: -; j_gene: TRBJ1-2; len: 12; v_gene: TRBV19; abundance: -
CDR3aa: CASSYGRGPSYEQYF; CDR3nt: TGTGCCAGCAGTTATGGGCGGGGGCCATCCTACGAGCAGTACTTC; d_gene: -; j_gene: TRBJ2-7; len: 15; v_gene: TRBV6-5; abundance: -
CDR3aa: CASSLDPPGVNYGYTF; CDR3nt: TGTGCCAGCAGCTTAGACCCTCCAGGGGTGAACTATGGCTACACCTTC; d_gene: -; j_gene: TRBJ1-2; len: 16; v_gene: TRBV11-3; abundance: -
CDR3aa: CASSQPDRDINGYTF; CDR3nt: TGCGCCAGCAGCCAACCCGACAGGGATATTAATGGCTACACCTTC; d_gene: TRBD1; j_gene: TRBJ1-2; len: 15; v_gene: TRBV4-3; abundance: -
CDR3aa: CAWSVLTGVGQPQHF; CDR3nt: TGTGCCTGGAGTGTTCTGACAGGGGTTGGCCAGCCCCAGCATTTT; d_gene: TRBD1; j_gene: TRBJ1-5; len: 15; v_gene: TRBV30; abundance: -
CDR3aa: CASSPRGREYEQYF; CDR3nt: TGTGCCAGCTCACCACGGGGGAGGGAATACGAGCAGTACTTC; d_gene: TRBD2; j_gene: TRBJ2-7; len: 14; v_gene: TRBV18; abundance: -
CDR3aa: CASRDRSSYEQYF; CDR3nt: TGTGCCAGCCGGGACAGGAGCTCCTACGAGCAGTACTTC; d_gene: TRBD1; j_gene: TRBJ2-7; len: 13; v_gene: TRBV27; abundance: -
CDR3aa: CASSSSGPTGEQYF; CDR3nt: TGCGCCAGCAGCTCAAGCGGACCTACTGGGGAGCAGTACTTC; d_gene: -; j_gene: TRBJ2-7; len: 14; v_gene: TRBV4-1; abundance: -
CDR3aa: CASSVLGANYGYTF; CDR3nt: TGTGCCAGCAGCGTCCTAGGCGCGAACTATGGCTACACCTTC; d_gene: -; j_gene: TRBJ1-2; len: 14; v_gene: TRBV9; abundance: -
CDR3aa: CASSRKGTAGNTIYF; CDR3nt: TGTGCCAGCAGCAGAAAAGGGACAGCGGGAAACACCATATATTTT; d_gene: TRBD1; j_gene: TRBJ1-3; len: 15; v_gene: TRBV7-8; abundance: -
CDR3aa: CASSSQGGVRNTEAFF; CDR3nt: TGTGCCAGCAGCTCGCAGGGAGGTGTGCGGAACACTGAAGCTTTCTTT; d_gene: -; j_gene: TRBJ1-1; len: 16; v_gene: TRBV7-2; abundance: -
CDR3aa: CASRPGQGRGEKLFF; CDR3nt: TGTGCCAGCAGACCGGGACAGGGGAGAGGTGAAAAACTGTTTTTT; d_gene: TRBD1; j_gene: TRBJ1-4; len: 15; v_gene: TRBV2; abundance: once
CDR3aa: CASSLDDRDTEAFF; CDR3nt: TGTGCCAGCAGCTTGGACGACAGAGACACTGAAGCTTTCTTT; d_gene: -; j_gene: TRBJ1-1; len: 14; v_gene: TRBV5-6; abundance: few
CDR3aa: CASSAGADTQYF; CDR3nt: TGTGCCAGCAGCGCGGGGGCAGATACGCAGTATTTT; d_gene: -; j_gene: TRBJ2-3; len: 12; v_gene: TRBV9; abundance: -
CDR3aa: CASSPLKTAELRSRKLFF; CDR3nt: TGTGCCAGCAGCCCTCTGAAAACGGCAGAACTACGAAGTAGAAAACTGTTTTTT; d_gene: -; j_gene: TRBJ1-4; len: 18; v_gene: TRBV11-2; abundance: -
CDR3aa: CASSRRLAGGRGTDTQYF; CDR3nt: TGTGCCAGCAGCCGGCGGCTAGCGGGGGGCCGGGGCACAGATACGCAGTATTTT; d_gene: TRBD2; j_gene: TRBJ2-3; len: 18; v_gene: TRBV9; abundance: -
CDR3aa: CASSPAPSTDTQYF; CDR3nt: TGTGCCAGCAGTCCGGCTCCTAGCACAGATACGCAGTATTTT; d_gene: -; j_gene: TRBJ2-3; len: 14; v_gene: TRBV6-5; abundance: -
CDR3aa: CASSLGLRETQYF; CDR3nt: TGTGCCAGCAGTTTGGGTTTAAGGGAGACGCAGTATTTT; d_gene: -; j_gene: TRBJ2-3; len: 13; v_gene: TRBV27; abundance: -
CDR3aa: CASSSGGYLANYGYTF; CDR3nt: TGTGCCAGCAGTTCAGGGGGGTACTTAGCTAACTATGGCTACACCTTC; d_gene: TRBD1; j_gene: TRBJ1-2; len: 16; v_gene: TRBV27; abundance: -
CDR3aa: CSAYPNYGYTF; CDR3nt: TGCAGTGCCTACCCCAACTATGGCTACACCTTC; d_gene: -; j_gene: TRBJ1-2; len: 11; v_gene: TRBV20-1; abundance: -
CDR3aa: CASSRPGGELFF; CDR3nt: TGTGCCAGCAGCCGCCCCGGAGGCGAACTGTTTTTT; d_gene: -; j_gene: TRBJ1-4; len: 12; v_gene: TRBV5-4; abundance: -
CDR3aa: CALADTGAPLHF; CDR3nt: TGTGCCCTGGCGGACACCGGGGCACCCCTCCACTTT; d_gene: -; j_gene: TRBJ1-6; len: 12; v_gene: TRBV7-9; abundance: -
CDR3aa: CASSVGQDQETQYF; CDR3nt: TGTGCCAGCAGCGTAGGGCAGGACCAAGAGACCCAGTACTTC; d_gene: -; j_gene: TRBJ2-5; len: 14; v_gene: TRBV9; abundance: -
CDR3aa: CASSLGPNQPQHF; CDR3nt: TGTGCCAGCAGCCTGGGGCCAAATCAGCCCCAGCATTTT; d_gene: -; j_gene: TRBJ1-5; len: 13; v_gene: TRBV7-2; abundance: -
CDR3aa: CASSLGREETQYF; CDR3nt: TGTGCCAGCAGTTTAGGGAGGGAAGAGACCCAGTACTTC; d_gene: -; j_gene: TRBJ2-5; len: 13; v_gene: TRBV12-3/TRBV12-4; abundance: few
CDR3aa: CASSLGLAGAYEQYF; CDR3nt: TGTGCCAGCAGCTTAGGGCTAGCGGGAGCCTACGAGCAGTACTTC; d_gene: TRBD2; j_gene: TRBJ2-7; len: 15; v_gene: TRBV7-2; abundance: -
CDR3aa: CASSQDWGGVTYEQYF; CDR3nt: TGCGCCAGCAGCCAAGATTGGGGTGGGGTGACCTACGAGCAGTACTTC; d_gene: -; j_gene: TRBJ2-7; len: 16; v_gene: TRBV4-3; abundance: many
CDR3aa: CSVEDLGRGLLYGYTF; CDR3nt: TGCAGCGTTGAAGATCTTGGCAGGGGGCTACTCTATGGCTACACCTTC; d_gene: TRBD1; j_gene: TRBJ1-2; len: 16; v_gene: TRBV29-1; abundance: -
CDR3aa: CSVEVGGGNIQYF; CDR3nt: TGCAGCGTTGAAGTAGGCGGAGGAAACATTCAGTACTTC; d_gene: -; j_gene: TRBJ2-4; len: 13; v_gene: TRBV29-1; abundance: once
CDR3aa: CASSENKSYGYTF; CDR3nt: TGTGCCAGCAGTGAGAACAAATCCTATGGCTACACCTTC; d_gene: -; j_gene: TRBJ1-2; len: 13; v_gene: TRBV6-1; abundance: few
CDR3aa: CAISDWGAGSYNSPLHF; CDR3nt: TGTGCCATCAGTGATTGGGGGGCTGGGTCCTATAATTCACCCCTCCACTTT; d_gene: -; j_gene: TRBJ1-6; len: 17; v_gene: TRBV10-3; abundance: -
CDR3aa: CASSSTSGRASGELFF; CDR3nt: TGTGCCAGCAGCTCGACTAGCGGGAGAGCCTCCGGGGAGCTGTTTTTT; d_gene: TRBD2; j_gene: TRBJ2-2; len: 16; v_gene: TRBV7-2; abundance: -
CDR3aa: CASSYRLYRDYEQYF; CDR3nt: TGTGCCAGCAGTTACAGGTTGTACAGGGACTACGAGCAGTACTTC; d_gene: -; j_gene: TRBJ2-7; len: 15; v_gene: TRBV6-5; abundance: -
CDR3aa: CASSLQGRGETQYF; CDR3nt: TGTGCCAGCAGTTTACAGGGTAGGGGAGAGACCCAGTACTTC; d_gene: -; j_gene: TRBJ2-5; len: 14; v_gene: TRBV28; abundance: -
CDR3aa: CASSYVWGDSEAFF; CDR3nt: TGTGCCAGCAGTTATGTTTGGGGCGATTCTGAAGCTTTCTTT; d_gene: -; j_gene: TRBJ1-1; len: 14; v_gene: TRBV6-5; abundance: -
CDR3aa: CASSQGDSPLHF; CDR3nt: TGTGCCAGCAGCCAGGGGGATTCACCCCTCCACTTT; d_gene: -; j_gene: TRBJ1-6; len: 12; v_gene: TRBV3-1/TRBV3-2; abundance: -
CDR3aa: CARSTDGEAEAFF; CDR3nt: TGTGCCAGAAGCACGGACGGGGAGGCTGAAGCTTTCTTT; d_gene: -; j_gene: TRBJ1-1; len: 13; v_gene: TRBV7-5; abundance: -